This TCR beta chain originates from a study of control samples from healthy donors and cancer patients. Assay used: immunoSEQ multiplex PCR; TCRdb lists only in-frame clones, some missing. In the table there are about 44,000 clones, about 89% of which are singletons. V was pared by 1 base and J by 5 bases, with 4 bases of the junction left unmatched. The germline V gene encodes CDR1 MDHEN and CDR2 SYDVKM. CDR3 length equals 14 residues. Sequenced sample: PBMCs. The chain recombines TRBV28 with TRBJ1-1, with TRBD1 identical over 7 bases. This TCR was recovered from a woman in her fifties or sixties with lung cancer. CDR3 DNA sequence: TGTGCCAGCAGTTTATCAGGGGGACGAACTGAAGCTTTCTTT. It yields the protein CASSLSGGRTEAFF.